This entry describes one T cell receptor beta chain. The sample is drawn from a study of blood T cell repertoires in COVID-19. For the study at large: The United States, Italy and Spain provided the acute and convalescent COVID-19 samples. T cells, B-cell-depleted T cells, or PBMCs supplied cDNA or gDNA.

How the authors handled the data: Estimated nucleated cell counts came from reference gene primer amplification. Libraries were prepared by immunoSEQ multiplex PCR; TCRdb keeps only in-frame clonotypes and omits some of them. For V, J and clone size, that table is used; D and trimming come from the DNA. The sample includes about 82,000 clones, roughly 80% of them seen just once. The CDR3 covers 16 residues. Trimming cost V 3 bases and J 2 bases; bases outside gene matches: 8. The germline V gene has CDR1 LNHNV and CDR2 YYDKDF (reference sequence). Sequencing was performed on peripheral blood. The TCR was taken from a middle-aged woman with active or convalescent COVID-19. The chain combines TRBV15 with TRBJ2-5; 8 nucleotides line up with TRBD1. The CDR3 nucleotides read TGTGCCACCAGCAGCCACAGGGGGTGGAGGCAAGAGACCCAGTACTTC. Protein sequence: CATSSHRGWRQETQYF.